The 26 T cell receptor beta chains reported below all come from one sample, sequenced in a study of CD8+ T cells in alopecia areata. Extracted from the samples, RNA was reverse transcribed into cDNA to serve as the sequencing template. Assay: immunoSEQ multiplex PCR; the TCRdb copy retains only in-frame clones and omits some. The repertoire holds 190,000 or so clones, with 58% as singletons. The treatment is: oral pan-JAK inhibitor, 5-10 mg twice daily. This specimen consisted of CD8+ T cells sorted from blood, obtained at week 24, from a patient treated with tofacitinib. These receptors all stem from a human donor with alopecia areata.

This sequence joins TRBV5-1 and TRBJ1-2, with D perhaps matching TRBD1 (6 bases). There are 13 residues in the CDR3. CDR1 is SGHRS and CDR2 is YFSETQ in the germline V gene. Trimming cost V 9 bases and J 6 bases, with 18 bases left between them. CDR3 DNA sequence: TGCGCCACCTCACGCCGGGACAATCATGGCTACACCTTC. It specifies CATSRRDNHGYTF.

The chain has TRBV9 and TRBJ2-3; D remains unclear. Trimming removed 3 bases at V and 4 bases at J, with 6 bases between. This CDR3 is built from 12 residues. CDR1 SGDLS and CDR2 YYNGEE come from the germline V gene. The CDR3 DNA sequence: TGTGCCAGCAGCGACCGGCCAGATACGCAGTATTTT. Translating gives CASSDRPDTQYF.

The genes are TRBV27 and TRBJ1-6; tentative D call: TRBD1 (5 bases). V lost 6 bases and J 7 bases, leaving 7 bases between the germline ends. The germline V gene encodes CDR1 MNHEY and CDR2 SMNVEV (reference sequence). This CDR3 region has 12 residues. The CDR3 DNA reads TGTGCCAGCAGACAGGCGAATTCACCCCTCCACTTT. It codes for CASRQANSPLHF.

The chain is built from TRBV2 and TRBJ2-1, with D hard to call. The CDR3 totals 14 residues. V lost 7 bases and J 3 bases, leaving 13 bases between the germline ends. The germline V gene has CDR1 SNHLY and CDR2 FYNNEI. The CDR3 protein is CASTISVLYNEQFF. CDR3 nucleotide sequence: TGTGCCAGCACTATCTCGGTCCTCTACAATGAGCAGTTCTTC.

The chain couples TRBV29-1 to TRBJ2-1; D uncertain. CDR3 size: 17 residues. Germline loops: CDR1 SQVTM, CDR2 ANQGSEA. Between the trimmed V and J ends, which lost 4 bases and 0 bases, there was a span of 19 bases. The CDR3 DNA sequence: TGCAGCGTTGGGCAGGCCAGAGTCTTGAGCTCCTACAATGAGCAGTTCTTC. Amino acid sequence: CSVGQARVLSSYNEQFF.

This chain connects TRBV4-1 to TRBJ2-3; D may be TRBD2 (5 bases). The CDR3 covers 14 residues. The V end lost 1 base, the J end lost 2 bases, and 7 bases lay between the germline ends. Germline V lookup: CDR1 MGHRA, CDR2 YSYEKL. The CDR3 DNA is TGCGCCAGCAGCCAAGCGGGATCCACAGATACGCAGTATTTT. Residues: CASSQAGSTDTQYF.

The V call is TRBV9, the J call TRBJ2-1; D unresolved. The CDR3 is 12 amino acids. V was trimmed by 0 bases and J by 8 bases, leaving 6 bases between them. Looked up from germline, CDR1 is SGDLS and CDR2 is YYNGEE. CDR3 bases: TGTGCCAGCAGCGTAGAAGGCGATGAGCAGTTCTTC. Its translation is CASSVEGDEQFF.

This chain uses TRBV6-1 with TRBJ1-1, with a possible D match to TRBD1 (6 bases). This CDR3 is built from 16 residues. Trimming removed 8 bases from V and 0 bases from J, with 19 bases in between. Germline CDR1 and CDR2: MNHNS and SASEGT. The CDR3 region is CASGGQLGIVNTEAFF. The DNA for the CDR3 is TGTGCCAGCGGTGGACAGCTTGGTATAGTGAACACTGAAGCTTTCTTT.

This chain joins TRBV19 and TRBJ1-5, with D possibly TRBD1 on 6 matching bases. V lost 5 bases, J lost 5 bases, and 7 bases lay in between. This CDR3 is built from 12 residues. Germline V gene data show CDR1 as LNHDA and CDR2 as SQIVND (reference sequence). The CDR3 nucleotides read TGTGCCAGTAGTCAGGGGTATCAGCCCCAGCATTTT. This gives the protein CASSQGYQPQHF.

The CDR3 nucleotides read TGTGCCAGCAGCCAATTGAGGGCCCGGACCCTCCACTTT. As protein: CASSQLRARTLHF. The chain uses TRBV4-2 and TRBJ1-6; no clear D gene. Looked up from germline, CDR1 is LGHNA and CDR2 is YNFKEQ. V lost 2 bases and J lost 14, with 13 bases in between. CDR3 length: 13 residues.

This clone was counted a few times. This sequence joins TRBV7-8 and TRBJ2-3, with D hard to call. The CDR3 consists of 14 residues. Trimming pared 5 bases from V and 1 base from J, leaving 10 bases between. Germline assignment: CDR1 SGHVS and CDR2 FQNEAQ. The CDR3 reads CASSTLSGTDTQYF. CDR3 DNA: TGTGCCAGCAGCACTCTGTCCGGCACAGATACGCAGTATTTT.

The chain joins TRBV25-1 to TRBJ2-3, with 12 nucleotides matching TRBD2. This CDR3 has 16 amino acids. Germline CDR1 is MGHDK and CDR2 is SYGVNS. The V and J ends lost 3 bases and 7 bases, in that order; junction bases with no gene match: 8. The chain's CDR3 is CASSDPGLAGMNTQYF. The CDR3, as DNA: TGTGCCAGCAGTGACCCTGGACTAGCGGGGATGAATACGCAGTATTTT.

The V and J genes are TRBV10-3 and TRBJ1-1; D is unresolved. In germline, CDR1 is ENHRY, CDR2 SYGVKD. V was trimmed by 4 bases and J by 6 bases, leaving 15 bases between them. This CDR3 is built from 14 residues. CDR3 region: CAISVGGDTPEAFF. The CDR3 DNA follows: TGTGCCATCAGTGTCGGAGGAGACACTCCTGAAGCTTTCTTT.

The chain carries TRBV23-1 and TRBJ1-5; no firm D call. TRBV23-1 is marked as an open reading frame, function uncertain. The V and J ends lost 6 bases and 0 bases respectively, with 18 bases between them. The CDR3 is 17 amino acids. The CDR3: CASRHPQVEYSNQPQHF. The CDR3 DNA sequence: TGCGCCAGCAGACACCCGCAGGTGGAATATAGCAATCAGCCCCAGCATTTT.

V and J are TRBV5-1 and TRBJ2-1, with D maybe TRBD2 (5 bases). Germline V gives CDR1 SGHRS, CDR2 YFSETQ. There are 15 residues in the CDR3. V was pared by 3 bases and J by 0 bases, with 10 bases between. The CDR3: CASSSEGSSYNEQFF. The CDR3 DNA sequence: TGCGCCAGCAGCTCGGAAGGGAGCTCCTACAATGAGCAGTTCTTC.

The V gene is TRBV5-1, the J gene TRBJ2-1; D uncertain. Trimming removed 1 base at V and 11 bases at J, with 16 bases between. CDR1 is SGHRS, CDR2 YFSETQ, per germline. The CDR3 loop spans 14 amino acids. The CDR3 DNA reads TGCGCCAGCAGCTTGTTGTGGCCCCCCCCCAAGCAGTTCTTC. Protein product: CASSLLWPPPKQFF.

The rearrangement uses TRBV27 and TRBJ1-2, with D perhaps matching TRBD1 (6 bases). The V gene lost 0 bases and the J gene lost 2 bases, with 13 bases spanning the gap. The CDR3 length is 16 residues. Germline lookup yields CDR1 MNHEY and CDR2 SMNVEV (reference sequence). The CDR3 DNA reads as TGTGCCAGCAGTTTATCCGGCCAGACAGGAAACTATGGCTACACCTTC. Translation gives CASSLSGQTGNYGYTF.

There are a few counts of this clone. The V call is TRBV30, the J call TRBJ2-2; possibly TRBD1 for D (6 bases). Germline V CDR1 and CDR2: GTSNPN, SVGIG (reference sequence). V lost 0 bases and J 6 bases, leaving 20 bases between the germline ends. CDR3 size: 17 residues. The CDR3 sequence is CAWSVPTVQGWAGELFF. For the CDR3, the DNA is TGTGCCTGGAGTGTACCCACCGTACAGGGTTGGGCCGGGGAGCTGTTTTTT.

This clone appeared a few times. This chain uses TRBV9 with TRBJ2-3; TRBD2 matches at 13 bases. Germline lookup yields CDR1 SGDLS and CDR2 YYNGEE. V trimming: 0 bases; J trimming: 6 bases; junction bases outside the gene matches: 4. The CDR3 has 16 residues. The CDR3 region is CASSVDGLAGVDTQYF. The CDR3 DNA sequence: TGTGCCAGCAGCGTAGACGGACTAGCGGGGGTGGATACGCAGTATTTT.

This chain links TRBV18 with TRBJ2-2; the match to TRBD1 covers 8 bases. Germline V gene lookup returns CDR1 KGHSH and CDR2 LQKENI. The CDR3 loop spans 16 amino acids. The J segment lost 1 base and the V segment lost 3 bases, leaving 4 bases of the junction unmatched. CDR3 sequence: CASSPTGTGNTGELFF. In DNA form, the CDR3 reads TGTGCCAGCTCACCGACCGGGACAGGGAACACCGGGGAGCTGTTTTTT.

This clone has just one count. CDR3 residues: CASSQDQGPIYEQYF. The CDR3 DNA reads as TGTGCCAGCAGCCAAGATCAGGGACCCATTTACGAGCAGTACTTC. The rearrangement uses TRBV14 and TRBJ2-7; D is perhaps TRBD1 or TRBD2 (5 bases each). The CDR3 covers 15 residues. The V and J ends lost 0 bases and 4 bases respectively, with 13 bases between them. CDR1 is SGHDN, CDR2 FVKESK, per germline.

This sequence joins TRBV2 and TRBJ1-1; maybe TRBD1 (6 bases). Germline V gene sequence: CDR1 SNHLY, CDR2 FYNNEI. The V gene lost 8 bases and the J gene lost 0 bases, with 13 bases spanning the gap. The CDR3 runs 14 residues. For the CDR3, the DNA is TGTGCCAGCCTAAGGAGGGGGGTGAACACTGAAGCTTTCTTT. It specifies CASLRRGVNTEAFF.

The chain uses TRBV7-2 and TRBJ1-5, with D maybe TRBD1 (6 bases). CDR1 and CDR2 (germline): SGHTA, FQGNSA. This CDR3 is 17 amino acids long. V dropped 5 bases and J dropped 0 bases, with 17 bases sitting between them. The CDR3: CASSLITGIYSNQPQHF. The CDR3 nucleotides read TGTGCCAGCAGCCTAATTACAGGGATTTATAGCAATCAGCCCCAGCATTTT.

This chain links TRBV7-9 with TRBJ1-5; D unclear. The V end lost 4 bases, the J end lost 0 bases, and 4 bases lay between the germline ends. The CDR3 totals 13 residues. The V gene's germline CDR1 is SEHNR and CDR2 FQNEAQ (reference sequence). The CDR3 DNA follows: TGTGCCAGCAGCTCATATAGCAATCAGCCCCAGCATTTT. Translating it yields CASSSYSNQPQHF. The whole variable domain, remainder taken from reference TRBV7-9 and TRBJ1-5, is DTGVSQNPRHKITKRGQNVTFRCDPISEHNRLYWYRQTLGQGPEFLTYFQNEAQLEKSRLLSDRFSAERPKGSFSTLEIQRTEQGDSAMYLCASSSYSNQPQHFGDGTRLSIL.

This chain connects TRBV7-9 to TRBJ1-4, with 8 nucleotides matching TRBD1. CDR1 is SEHNR and CDR2 is FQNEAQ in the germline V gene (reference sequence). The CDR3 is made up of 18 amino acids. The J segment lost 2 bases and the V segment lost 4 bases, leaving 12 bases of the junction unmatched. This CDR3 is CASSSVPGQEATNEKLFF. CDR3 in DNA: TGTGCCAGCAGCTCTGTACCGGGACAGGAAGCGACTAATGAAAAACTGTTTTTT.

The V and J genes are TRBV4-1 and TRBJ2-7; TRBD2 aligns across 8 bases. CDR1 and CDR2 from the germline V gene are MGHRA and YSYEKL. V shed 3 bases, J shed 3 bases, and the junction held 10 bases outside the gene matches. This CDR3 has 16 residues. The CDR3 DNA reads TGCGCCAGCAGCCAGACATCGGGGGGGCCCGTCTACGAGCAGTACTTC. This encodes CASSQTSGGPVYEQYF.